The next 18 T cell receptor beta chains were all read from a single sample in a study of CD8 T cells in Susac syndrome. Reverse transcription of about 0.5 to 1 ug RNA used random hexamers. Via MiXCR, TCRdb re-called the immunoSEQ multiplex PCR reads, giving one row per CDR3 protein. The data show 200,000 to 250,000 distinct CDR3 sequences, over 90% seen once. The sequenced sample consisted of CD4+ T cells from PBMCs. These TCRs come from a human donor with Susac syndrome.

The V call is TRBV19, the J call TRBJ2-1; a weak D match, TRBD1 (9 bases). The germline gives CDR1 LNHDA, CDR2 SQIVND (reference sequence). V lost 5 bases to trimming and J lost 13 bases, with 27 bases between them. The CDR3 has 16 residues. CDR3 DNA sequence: TGTGCCAGTAGTCCAGGGACAGGGAGGCTAGCGGGTCTTCAGTTCTTC. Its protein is CASSPGTGRLAGLQFF.

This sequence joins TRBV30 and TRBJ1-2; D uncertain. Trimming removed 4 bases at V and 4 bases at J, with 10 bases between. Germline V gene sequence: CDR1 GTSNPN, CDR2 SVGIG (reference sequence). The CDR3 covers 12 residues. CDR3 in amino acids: CAWTRGRYGYTF. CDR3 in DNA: TGTGCCTGGACCCGCGGACGCTATGGCTACACCTTC.

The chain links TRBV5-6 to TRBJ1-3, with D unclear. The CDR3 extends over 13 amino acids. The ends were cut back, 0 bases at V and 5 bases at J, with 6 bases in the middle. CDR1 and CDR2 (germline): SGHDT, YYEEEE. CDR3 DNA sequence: TGTGCCAGCAGCTTGGGTGTAAGAAACACCATATATTTT. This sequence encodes CASSLGVRNTIYF.

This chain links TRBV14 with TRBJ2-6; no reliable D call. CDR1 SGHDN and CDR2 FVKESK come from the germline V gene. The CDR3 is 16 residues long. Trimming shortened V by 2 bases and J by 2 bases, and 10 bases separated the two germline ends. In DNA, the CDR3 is TGTGCCAGCAGCCAACAACGAGGTCCTGGGGCCAACGTCCTGACTTTC. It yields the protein CASSQQRGPGANVLTF.

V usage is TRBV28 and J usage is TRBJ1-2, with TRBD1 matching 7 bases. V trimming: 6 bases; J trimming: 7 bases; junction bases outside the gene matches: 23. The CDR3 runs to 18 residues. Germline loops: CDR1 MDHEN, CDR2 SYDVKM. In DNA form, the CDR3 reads TGTGCCAGCAGACTTTGGACCGTCACAGGGGTAAATGAGAGTGGCTACACCTTC. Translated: CASRLWTVTGVNESGYTF.

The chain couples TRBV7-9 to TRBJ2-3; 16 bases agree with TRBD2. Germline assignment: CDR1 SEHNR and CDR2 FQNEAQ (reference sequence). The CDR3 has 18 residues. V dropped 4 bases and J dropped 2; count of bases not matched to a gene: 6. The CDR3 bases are TGTGCCAGCAGCTCCGGGACTAGCGGGGGGGTCCCCACAGATACGCAGTATTTT. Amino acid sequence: CASSSGTSGGVPTDTQYF.

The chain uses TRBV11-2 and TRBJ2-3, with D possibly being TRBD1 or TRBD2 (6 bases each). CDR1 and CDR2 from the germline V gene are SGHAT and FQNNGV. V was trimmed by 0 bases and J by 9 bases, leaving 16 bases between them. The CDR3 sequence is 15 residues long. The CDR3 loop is CASSLDQIEGGTQYF. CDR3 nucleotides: TGTGCCAGCAGCTTAGATCAGATTGAGGGGGGCACGCAGTATTTT.

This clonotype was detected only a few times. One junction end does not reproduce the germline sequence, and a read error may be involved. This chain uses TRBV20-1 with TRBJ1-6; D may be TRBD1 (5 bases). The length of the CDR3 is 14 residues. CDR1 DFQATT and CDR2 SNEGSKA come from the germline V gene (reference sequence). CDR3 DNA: TGCAGTGCTAGAGGGACACCATATAATTCACCCCTCCATTTT. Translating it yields CSARGTPYNSPLHF.

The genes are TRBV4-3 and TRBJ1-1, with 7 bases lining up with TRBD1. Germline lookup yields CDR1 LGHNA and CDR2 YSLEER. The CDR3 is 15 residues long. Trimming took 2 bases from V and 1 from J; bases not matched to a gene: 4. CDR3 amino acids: CASSQPGQENTEAFF. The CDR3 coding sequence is TGCGCCAGCAGCCAACCTGGACAGGAGAACACTGAAGCTTTCTTT.

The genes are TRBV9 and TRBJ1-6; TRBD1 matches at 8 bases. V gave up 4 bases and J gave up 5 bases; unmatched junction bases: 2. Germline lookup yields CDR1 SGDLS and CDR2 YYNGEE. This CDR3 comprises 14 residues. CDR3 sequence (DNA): TGTGCCAGCAGCACGACAGGGGATAATTCACCCCTCCACTTT. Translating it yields CASSTTGDNSPLHF. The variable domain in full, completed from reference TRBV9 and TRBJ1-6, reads DSGVTQTPKHLITATGQRVTLRCSPRSGDLSVYWYQQSLDQGLQFLIQYYNGEERAKGNILERFSAQQFPDLHSELNLSSLELGDSALYFCASSTTGDNSPLHFGNGTRLTVT.

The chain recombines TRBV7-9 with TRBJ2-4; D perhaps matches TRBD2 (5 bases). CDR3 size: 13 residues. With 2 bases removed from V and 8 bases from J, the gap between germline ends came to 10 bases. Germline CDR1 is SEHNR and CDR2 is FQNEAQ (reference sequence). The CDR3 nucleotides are TGTGCCAGCAGCTTAAGAGGGATAGACATTCAGTACTTC. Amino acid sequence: CASSLRGIDIQYF.

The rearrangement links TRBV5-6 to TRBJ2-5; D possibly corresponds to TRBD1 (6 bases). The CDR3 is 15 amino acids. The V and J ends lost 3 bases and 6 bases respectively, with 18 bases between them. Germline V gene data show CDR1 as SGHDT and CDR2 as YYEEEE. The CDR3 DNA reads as TGTGCCAGCAGCTCTAGCCCGTCAGGGACACAGACCCAGTACTTC. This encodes CASSSSPSGTQTQYF.

In DNA form, the CDR3 reads TGCAGTGCTAGTTGGACCCCGGAGCCCAATCAGCCCCAGCATTTT. Translated, it gives CSASWTPEPNQPQHF. V is TRBV20-1 and J is TRBJ1-5; no firm D call. The CDR3 runs 15 residues. Germline values: CDR1 DFQATT, CDR2 SNEGSKA (reference sequence). V was trimmed by 3 bases and J by 3 bases, leaving 15 bases between them.

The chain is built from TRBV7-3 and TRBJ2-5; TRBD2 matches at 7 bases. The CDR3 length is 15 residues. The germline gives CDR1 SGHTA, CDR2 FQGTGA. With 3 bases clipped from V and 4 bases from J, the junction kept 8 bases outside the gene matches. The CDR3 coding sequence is TGTGCCAGCAGCTTTTTGGGAGGGGAGACAGAGACCCAGTACTTC. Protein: CASSFLGGETETQYF.

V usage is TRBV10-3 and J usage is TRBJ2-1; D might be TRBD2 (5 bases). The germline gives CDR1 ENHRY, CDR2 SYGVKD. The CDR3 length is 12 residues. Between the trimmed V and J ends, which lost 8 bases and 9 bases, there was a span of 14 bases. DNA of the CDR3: TGTGCCATCGGGCGGGCCACAGCTGAGCAGTTCTTC. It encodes CAIGRATAEQFF.

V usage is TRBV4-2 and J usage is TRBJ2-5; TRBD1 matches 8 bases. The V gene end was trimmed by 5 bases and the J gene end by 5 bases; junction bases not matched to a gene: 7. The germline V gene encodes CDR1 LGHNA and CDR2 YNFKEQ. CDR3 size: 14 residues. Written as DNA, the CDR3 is TGTGCCAGCAGCTTCGACAGGGGTAGCGAGACCCAGTACTTC. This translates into CASSFDRGSETQYF.

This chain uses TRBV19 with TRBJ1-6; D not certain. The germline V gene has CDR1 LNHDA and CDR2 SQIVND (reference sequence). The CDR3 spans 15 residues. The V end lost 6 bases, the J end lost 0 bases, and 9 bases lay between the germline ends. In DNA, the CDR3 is TGTGCCAGTAGGTCGGGAAGCTCCTATAATTCACCCCTCCACTTT. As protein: CASRSGSSYNSPLHF.

The CDR3 loop is CASTQGAGGYTF. CDR3 DNA: TGTGCCAGCACCCAGGGGGCGGGAGGCTACACCTTC. V and J are TRBV3-1 and TRBJ1-2, with TRBD1 identical over 8 bases. The germline gives CDR1 LGHDT, CDR2 YNNKEL (reference sequence). The trim removed 7 bases at V and 8 bases at J, leaving 6 bases unmatched. The CDR3 consists of 12 residues.